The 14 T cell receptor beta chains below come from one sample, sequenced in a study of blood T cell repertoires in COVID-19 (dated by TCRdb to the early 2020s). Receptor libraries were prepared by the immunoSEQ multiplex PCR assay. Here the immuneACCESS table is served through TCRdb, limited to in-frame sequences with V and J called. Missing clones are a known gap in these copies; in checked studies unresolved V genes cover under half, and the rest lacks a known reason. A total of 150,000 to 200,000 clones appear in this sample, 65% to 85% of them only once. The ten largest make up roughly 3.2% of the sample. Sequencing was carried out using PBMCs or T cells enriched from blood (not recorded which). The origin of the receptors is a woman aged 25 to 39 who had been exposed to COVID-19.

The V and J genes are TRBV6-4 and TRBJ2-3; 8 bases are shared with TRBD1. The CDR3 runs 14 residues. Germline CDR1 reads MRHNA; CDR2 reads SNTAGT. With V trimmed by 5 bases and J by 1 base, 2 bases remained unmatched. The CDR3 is CASSTGQGTDTQYF. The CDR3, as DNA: TGTGCCAGCAGTACGGGACAGGGCACAGATACGCAGTATTTT.

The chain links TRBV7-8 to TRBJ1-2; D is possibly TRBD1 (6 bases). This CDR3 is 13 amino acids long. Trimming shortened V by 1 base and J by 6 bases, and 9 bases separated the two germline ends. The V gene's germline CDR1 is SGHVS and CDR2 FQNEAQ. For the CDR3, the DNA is TGTGCCAGCAGCTTAGTGTCAGGGGATGGCTACACCTTC. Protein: CASSLVSGDGYTF.

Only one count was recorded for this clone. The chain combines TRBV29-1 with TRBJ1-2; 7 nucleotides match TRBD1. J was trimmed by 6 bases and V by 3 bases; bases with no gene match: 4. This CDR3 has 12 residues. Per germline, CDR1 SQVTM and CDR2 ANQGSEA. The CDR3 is CSVEPGGNGYTF. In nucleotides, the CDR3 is TGCAGCGTTGAGCCAGGGGGAAATGGCTACACCTTC.

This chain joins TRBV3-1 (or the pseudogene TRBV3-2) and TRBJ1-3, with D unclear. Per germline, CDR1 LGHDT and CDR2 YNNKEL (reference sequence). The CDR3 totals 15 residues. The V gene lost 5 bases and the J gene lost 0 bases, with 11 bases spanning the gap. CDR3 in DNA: TGTGCCAGCAGCATCCGGGTCAGCTCTGGAAACACCATATATTTT. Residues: CASSIRVSSGNTIYF.

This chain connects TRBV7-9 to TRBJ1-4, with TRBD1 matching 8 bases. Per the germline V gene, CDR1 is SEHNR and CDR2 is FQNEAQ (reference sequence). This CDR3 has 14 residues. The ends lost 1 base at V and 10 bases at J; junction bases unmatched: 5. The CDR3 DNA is TGTGCCAGCAGCTTAGGGACAGGGAGTGTAAAACTGTTTTTT. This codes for CASSLGTGSVKLFF.

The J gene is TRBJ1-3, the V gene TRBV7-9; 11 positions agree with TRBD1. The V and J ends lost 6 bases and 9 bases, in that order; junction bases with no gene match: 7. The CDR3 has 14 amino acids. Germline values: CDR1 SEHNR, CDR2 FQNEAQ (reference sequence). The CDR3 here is CASRRTGGLSTIYF. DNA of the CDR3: TGTGCCAGCAGACGGACAGGGGGCTTAAGCACCATATATTTT.

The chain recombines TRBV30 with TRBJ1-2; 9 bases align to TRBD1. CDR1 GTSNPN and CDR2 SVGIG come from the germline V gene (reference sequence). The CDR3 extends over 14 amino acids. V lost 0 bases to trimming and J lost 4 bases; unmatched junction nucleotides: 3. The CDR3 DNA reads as TGTGCCTGGAGTGTAACAGGGGGCTTCTATGGCTACACCTTC. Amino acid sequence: CAWSVTGGFYGYTF.

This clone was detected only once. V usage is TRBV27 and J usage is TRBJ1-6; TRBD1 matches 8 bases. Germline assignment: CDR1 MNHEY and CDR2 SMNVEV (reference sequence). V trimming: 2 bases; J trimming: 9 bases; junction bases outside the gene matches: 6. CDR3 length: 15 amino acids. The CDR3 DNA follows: TGTGCCAGCAGTTTACGGGACAGGCCGCTTTCACCCCTCCACTTT. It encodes CASSLRDRPLSPLHF.

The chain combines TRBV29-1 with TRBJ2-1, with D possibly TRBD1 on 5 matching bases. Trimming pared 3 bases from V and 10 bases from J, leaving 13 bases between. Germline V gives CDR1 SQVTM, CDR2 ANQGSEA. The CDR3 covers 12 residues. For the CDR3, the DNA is TGCAGCGTTGAGTCAACCAGGGAAGAGCAGTTCTTC. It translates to CSVESTREEQFF.

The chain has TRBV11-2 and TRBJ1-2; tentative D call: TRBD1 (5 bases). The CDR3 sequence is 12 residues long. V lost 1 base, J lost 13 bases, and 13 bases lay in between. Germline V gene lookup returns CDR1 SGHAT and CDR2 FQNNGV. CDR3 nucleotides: TGTGCCAGCAGCTTAGCAGGGCCTCCGGCCACCTTC. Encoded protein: CASSLAGPPATF. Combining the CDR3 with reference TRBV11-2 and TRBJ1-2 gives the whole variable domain EAGVAQSPRYKIIEKRQSVAFWCNPISGHATLYWYQQILGQGPKLLIQFQNNGVVDDSQLPKDRFSAERLKGVDSTLKIQPAKLEDSAVYLCASSLAGPPATFGSGTRLTVV.

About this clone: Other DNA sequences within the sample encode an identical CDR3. CDR3 DNA: TGCGCCAGCAGCTTGGGACTAGCGGGGACCTACGAGCAGTACTTC. The encoded protein is CASSLGLAGTYEQYF. The chain couples TRBV5-1 to TRBJ2-7; TRBD2 aligns across 11 bases. Losses at the gene ends were 0 bases for V and 2 bases for J; bases not matched to a gene: 1. Germline V lookup: CDR1 SGHRS, CDR2 YFSETQ. CDR3 length equals 15 residues.

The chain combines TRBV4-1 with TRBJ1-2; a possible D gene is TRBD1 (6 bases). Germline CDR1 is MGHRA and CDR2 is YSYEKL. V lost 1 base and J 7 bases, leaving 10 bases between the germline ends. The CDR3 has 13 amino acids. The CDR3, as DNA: TGCGCCAGCAGCCAAGTAGGGGGTGGTGGCTACACCTTC. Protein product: CASSQVGGGGYTF.

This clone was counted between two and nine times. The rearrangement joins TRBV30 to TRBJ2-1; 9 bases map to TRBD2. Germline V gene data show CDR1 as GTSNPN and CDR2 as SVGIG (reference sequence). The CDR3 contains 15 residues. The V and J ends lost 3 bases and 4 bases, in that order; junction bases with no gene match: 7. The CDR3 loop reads CAWSQDAGGYNEQFF. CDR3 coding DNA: TGTGCCTGGAGCCAAGACGCGGGGGGGTACAATGAGCAGTTCTTC. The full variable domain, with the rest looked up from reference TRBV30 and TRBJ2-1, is SQTIHQWPATLVQPVGSPLSLECTVEGTSNPNLYWYRQAAGRGLQLLFYSVGIGQISSEVPQNLSASRPQDRQFILSSKKLLLSDSGFYLCAWSQDAGGYNEQFFGPGTRLTVL.

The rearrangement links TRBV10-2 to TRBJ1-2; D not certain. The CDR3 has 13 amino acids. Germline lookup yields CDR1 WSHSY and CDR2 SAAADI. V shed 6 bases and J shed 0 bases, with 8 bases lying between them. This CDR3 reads CASRPDSNYGYTF. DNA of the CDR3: TGCGCCAGCAGGCCGGACTCTAACTATGGCTACACCTTC.